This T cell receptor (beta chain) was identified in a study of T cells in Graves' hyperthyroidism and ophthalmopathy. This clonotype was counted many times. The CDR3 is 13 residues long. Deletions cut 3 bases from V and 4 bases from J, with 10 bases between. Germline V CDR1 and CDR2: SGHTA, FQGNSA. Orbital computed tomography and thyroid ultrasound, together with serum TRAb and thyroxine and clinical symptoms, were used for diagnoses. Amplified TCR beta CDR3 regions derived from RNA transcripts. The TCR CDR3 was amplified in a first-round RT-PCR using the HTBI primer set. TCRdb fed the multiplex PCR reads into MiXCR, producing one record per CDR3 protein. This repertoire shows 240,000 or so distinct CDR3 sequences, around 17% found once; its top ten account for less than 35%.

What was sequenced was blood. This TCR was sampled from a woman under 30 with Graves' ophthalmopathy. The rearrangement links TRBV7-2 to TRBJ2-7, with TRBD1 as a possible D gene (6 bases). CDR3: CASSLAQGYEQYF. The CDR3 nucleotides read TGTGCCAGCAGCTTGGCACAGGGATACGAGCAGTACTTC.